A single sample is the source of the 24 T cell receptor beta chains below, sequenced in a study of T cell responses to AZD1222 COVID-19 vaccine. The repertoire was sequenced with immunoSEQ multiplex PCR; TCRdb's copy has only in-frame clones and lacks some. The sample consists of more than 100,000 clones, around 90% of them appearing once. The input for sequencing was peripheral blood, taken 28 days after the second AZD1222 dose. The receptor set was obtained from an adult who received the AZD1222 COVID-19 vaccine.

For the CDR3, the DNA is TGTGCCAGCAGTTTAACCCCGGGTGAAGCTTTCTTT. Amino acid sequence: CASSLTPGEAFF. The rearrangement uses TRBV12-3 or TRBV12-4 and TRBJ1-1; D call uncertain. This CDR3 is built from 12 residues. V dropped 2 bases and J dropped 7 bases, with 8 bases sitting between them.

This sequence joins TRBV11-2 and TRBJ2-2; D unresolved. Trimming stripped 1 base from V and 5 bases from J, with 5 bases between. The CDR3 is 13 amino acids. CDR1 and CDR2 (germline): SGHAT, FQNNGV. This CDR3 is CASSLGETGELFF. The CDR3 nucleotides are TGTGCCAGCAGCTTAGGTGAAACCGGGGAGCTGTTTTTT.

This rearrangement joins TRBV19 to TRBJ1-1; D is undetermined. The CDR3 is made up of 13 amino acids. Looked up from germline, CDR1 is LNHDA and CDR2 is SQIVND (reference sequence). Trimming shortened V by 5 bases and J by 0 bases, and 7 bases separated the two germline ends. CDR3 DNA: TGTGCCAGTAGTGCTATTATGAACACTGAAGCTTTCTTT. This codes for CASSAIMNTEAFF.

The chain joins TRBV10-3 to TRBJ1-1; D perhaps matches TRBD1 (5 bases). Germline assignment: CDR1 ENHRY and CDR2 SYGVKD. Trimming took off 11 bases at V and 10 bases at J, with 17 bases between the two ends. The CDR3 extends over 11 amino acids. CDR3 sequence reads: CAFTGGGLAFF. CDR3 sequence (DNA): TGTGCCTTCACCGGGGGGGGTCTAGCTTTCTTT.

The chain has TRBV30 and TRBJ1-1, with D unresolved. V lost 0 bases, J lost 7 bases, and 9 bases lay in between. Germline CDR1 GTSNPN, CDR2 SVGIG (reference sequence). The CDR3 consists of 12 residues. The CDR3 sequence: CAWSVPRDEAFF. The CDR3 region has the DNA TGTGCCTGGAGTGTACCCCGGGATGAAGCTTTCTTT.

V usage is TRBV11-2 and J usage is TRBJ1-4, with 10 bases that match TRBD1. Germline V CDR1 and CDR2: SGHAT, FQNNGV. This CDR3 is built from 12 residues. V was pared by 7 bases and J by 8 bases, with 1 base of the junction left unmatched. CDR3 nucleotides: TGTGCCAGCAAGGGACAGGGGGAAAAACTGTTTTTT. It yields the protein CASKGQGEKLFF.

V usage is TRBV5-1 and J usage is TRBJ2-5, with 11 bases matching TRBD1. Germline V gene lookup returns CDR1 SGHRS and CDR2 YFSETQ. The J segment lost 2 bases and the V segment lost 3 bases, leaving 9 bases of the junction unmatched. The CDR3 is 17 residues long. CDR3 region: CASSWGLGTGGQETQYF. CDR3 coding DNA: TGCGCCAGCAGCTGGGGCCTAGGGACAGGGGGTCAAGAGACCCAGTACTTC. Filled out from reference TRBV5-1 and TRBJ2-5, the complete variable domain reads KAGVTQTPRYLIKTRGQQVTLSCSPISGHRSVSWYQQTPGQGLQFLFEYFSETQRNKGNFPGRFSGRQFSNSRSEMNVSTLELGDSALYLCASSWGLGTGGQETQYFGPGTRLLVL.

This chain links TRBV9 with TRBJ2-4; D may be TRBD2 (7 bases). V was shortened by 3 bases and J by 13 bases, with 14 bases between the two germline ends. CDR3 length: 12 amino acids. CDR1 is SGDLS and CDR2 is YYNGEE in the germline V gene. The CDR3 DNA follows: TGTGCCAGCAGCGGGGGGGGCCGAGGCCAGTACTTC. Residues: CASSGGGRGQYF. Combining the CDR3 with reference TRBV9 and TRBJ2-4 gives the whole variable domain DSGVTQTPKHLITATGQRVTLRCSPRSGDLSVYWYQQSLDQGLQFLIQYYNGEERAKGNILERFSAQQFPDLHSELNLSSLELGDSALYFCASSGGGRGQYFGAGTRLSVL.

The V and J genes are TRBV21-1 and TRBJ2-6; TRBD1 is taken as the D call from the table, unchecked against the DNA. TRBV21-1 is tagged as a pseudogene. This CDR3 has 17 amino acids. CDR3 DNA: TGTGCCAGCAGCAACCCAAGAACAGGGTCTGGGGCCAACGTCCTGACTTTC. Its translation: CASSNPRTGSGANVLTF.

The CDR3 is CASRETGGYGYTF. Here the CDR3 DNA reads TGTGCCAGCAGGGAGACAGGGGGTTATGGCTACACCTTC. V and J are TRBV9 and TRBJ1-2, with 9 bases aligning to TRBD1. The CDR3 has 13 amino acids. J lost 5 bases, V lost 5 bases, and 4 bases had no gene match. CDR1 is SGDLS, CDR2 YYNGEE, per germline. The variable domain in full, with the rest retrieved from reference TRBV9 and TRBJ1-2, is DSGVTQTPKHLITATGQRVTLRCSPRSGDLSVYWYQQSLDQGLQFLIQYYNGEERAKGNILERFSAQQFPDLHSELNLSSLELGDSALYFCASRETGGYGYTFGSGTRLTVV.

This clone is a singleton in its sample. V gene TRBV3-1 (or the pseudogene TRBV3-2) combines with J gene TRBJ1-2; 7 positions match TRBD1. CDR1 is LGHDT, CDR2 YNNKEL, per germline (reference sequence). This CDR3 region has 14 residues. V dropped 4 bases and J dropped 4; count of bases not matched to a gene: 6. The CDR3 DNA reads as TGTGCCAGCAGCCCCCAGGGGGGTCGCTATGGCTACACCTTC. It yields the protein CASSPQGGRYGYTF.

The rearrangement joins TRBV29-1 to TRBJ1-1, with 7 bases that match TRBD1. The CDR3 spans 12 residues. Germline V CDR1 and CDR2: SQVTM, ANQGSEA. V was clipped by 6 bases and J by 2 bases; unmatched bases: 3. As DNA, the CDR3 is TGCAGCGTACGACAGGGAAACACTGAAGCTTTCTTT. Translated, it gives CSVRQGNTEAFF. Looking up the rest from reference TRBV29-1 and TRBJ1-1 gives the full variable domain: SAVISQKPSRDICQRGTSLTIQCQVDSQVTMMFWYRQQPGQSLTLIATANQGSEATYESGFVIDKFPISRPNLTFSTLTVSNMSPEDSSIYLCSVRQGNTEAFFGQGTRLTVV.

The chain links TRBV30 to TRBJ1-1; D not certain. This CDR3 contains 15 residues. The germline V gene has CDR1 GTSNPN and CDR2 SVGIG (reference sequence). Trimming took 5 bases from V and 0 from J, leaving 16 bases between them. For the CDR3, the DNA is TGTGCCTGGGCGGGAAGCGGAGACATGAACACTGAAGCTTTCTTT. Translating it yields CAWAGSGDMNTEAFF. The entire variable domain, with the rest obtained from reference TRBV30 and TRBJ1-1, is as follows: SQTIHQWPATLVQPVGSPLSLECTVEGTSNPNLYWYRQAAGRGLQLLFYSVGIGQISSEVPQNLSASRPQDRQFILSSKKLLLSDSGFYLCAWAGSGDMNTEAFFGQGTRLTVV.

The chain links TRBV10-3 to TRBJ1-1; tentatively, D is TRBD1 (5 bases). Germline CDR1 is ENHRY and CDR2 is SYGVKD. The ends were cut back, 6 bases at V and 0 bases at J, with 20 bases in the middle. CDR3 length: 17 amino acids. CDR3 protein: CAIRKSPDGGVNTEAFF. As DNA, the CDR3 is TGTGCCATCAGGAAGTCCCCCGACGGGGGGGTGAACACTGAAGCTTTCTTT.

About this clone: Sequence at one end of the junction differs from germline and may be a read error. The V gene is TRBV4-1, the J gene TRBJ1-4, with a possible D match to TRBD1 (6 bases). Germline V gene lookup returns CDR1 MGHRA and CDR2 YSYEKL. The CDR3 is 17 residues long. DNA for the CDR3: TGCGCCAGCAGCAAAGACCTCCCAGGGGCGGGCAGTGAAAAACTGTTTTTT. It is translated as CASSKDLPGAGSEKLFF.

J is TRBJ1-1 and V is TRBV3-1 (or the pseudogene TRBV3-2); D gene uncertain. Trimming took 9 bases from V and 1 from J, leaving 9 bases between them. The CDR3 is 12 amino acids. Germline loops: CDR1 LGHDT, CDR2 YNNKEL (reference sequence). In DNA, the CDR3 is TGTGCCAGTAGACTATCGAACACTGAAGCTTTCTTT. This gives the protein CASRLSNTEAFF.

The chain links TRBV5-1 to TRBJ1-5, with 7 positions matching TRBD1. This CDR3 contains 15 residues. V gave up 4 bases and J gave up 3 bases; unmatched junction bases: 7. CDR1 SGHRS and CDR2 YFSETQ come from the germline V gene. CDR3 bases: TGCGCCAGCAGCGACGGGACAGACCCCAATCAGCCCCAGCATTTT. This gives the protein CASSDGTDPNQPQHF.

The chain uses TRBV2 and TRBJ1-3; 7 nucleotides align to TRBD1. After removal of 5 bases from V and 0 bases from J, the junction contained 4 bases not matched to a gene. Germline V gene data show CDR1 as SNHLY and CDR2 as FYNNEI. The length of the CDR3 is 15 residues. The CDR3, as DNA: TGTGCCAGCAGTCTCGGGACAGCCTCTGGAAACACCATATATTTT. Protein product: CASSLGTASGNTIYF.

The V and J genes are TRBV2 and TRBJ1-1; D is perhaps TRBD1 (6 bases). This CDR3 is built from 14 residues. Trimming took 5 bases from V and 3 from J, leaving 13 bases between them. The germline gives CDR1 SNHLY, CDR2 FYNNEI. This CDR3 reads CASSNLGGDTEAFF. DNA of the CDR3: TGTGCCAGCAGTAATTTAGGGGGGGACACTGAAGCTTTCTTT.

Comment on this clone: The same CDR3 also results from other DNA sequences found in this sample. As DNA, the CDR3 is TGTGCCTGGAGTGTAGGGTCCTCTGGGGCCAACGTCCTGACTTTC. This sequence encodes CAWSVGSSGANVLTF. The chain employs TRBV30 and TRBJ2-6; no clear D. In germline, CDR1 is GTSNPN, CDR2 SVGIG (reference sequence). V lost 0 bases and J lost 0, with 6 bases in between. The CDR3 is made up of 15 amino acids.

The CDR3 loop is CASSSWTAGKIGNQPQHF. The CDR3 DNA sequence: TGCGCCAGCAGCTCTTGGACCGCCGGAAAGATTGGCAATCAGCCCCAGCATTTT. V gene TRBV4-1 combines with J gene TRBJ1-5, with D uncertain. V lost 5 bases and J lost 2, with 22 bases in between. Per the germline V gene, CDR1 is MGHRA and CDR2 is YSYEKL. The CDR3 has 18 amino acids.

J is TRBJ1-5 and V is TRBV12-3 or TRBV12-4, with no clear D. This CDR3 has 13 residues. The ends were cut back, 7 bases at V and 0 bases at J, with 7 bases in the middle. CDR3 in DNA: TGTGCCAGCAAAGGCTATAGCAATCAGCCCCAGCATTTT. It specifies CASKGYSNQPQHF.

The chain is built from TRBV18 and TRBJ1-1; D is uncertain. Germline V CDR1 and CDR2: KGHSH, LQKENI. The V gene lost 4 bases and the J gene lost 8 bases, with 14 bases spanning the gap. The CDR3 covers 13 residues. CDR3 DNA: TGTGCCAGCTCACTCGGTAGTGCCAGGGAAGCTTTCTTT. Encoded protein: CASSLGSAREAFF.

J is TRBJ1-2 and V is TRBV2; D remains ambiguous. Trimming removed 4 bases from V and 7 bases from J, with 10 bases in between. This CDR3 spans 12 amino acids. Germline V CDR1 and CDR2: SNHLY, FYNNEI. CDR3 nucleotides: TGTGCCAGCAGTGTACCGCGGGGTGGCTACACCTTC. Translation: CASSVPRGGYTF. Full variable domain (rest looked up from reference TRBV2 and TRBJ1-2): EPEVTQTPSHQVTQMGQEVILRCVPISNHLYFYWYRQILGQKVEFLVSFYNNEISEKSEIFDDQFSVERPDGSNFTLKIRSTKLEDSAMYFCASSVPRGGYTFGSGTRLTVV.